A single sample gave rise to the 19 T cell receptor beta chains below, sequenced in a study of shared clonotypes between healthy human individuals. Using immunoSEQ multiplex PCR, the repertoire was profiled, and TCRdb retains in-frame clones only, with some absent. The data show about 1.1 million clones, about four fifths seen once. Sequenced: memory CD4+ T cells from PBMCs. Subset of the sample: CD45RA-negative fraction. All receptors derive from a man aged 18 to 29 in good health. Some clones in this sample may be carry-over from other donors' samples.

This sequence joins TRBV5-1 and TRBJ1-1; maybe TRBD1 (5 bases). Germline lookup yields CDR1 SGHRS and CDR2 YFSETQ. With 4 bases removed from V and 4 bases from J, the gap between germline ends came to 8 bases. CDR3 length: 12 amino acids. CDR3 bases: TGCGCCAGCAGCCCAAGGGGCACTGAAGCTTTCTTT. This translates into CASSPRGTEAFF.

The chain joins TRBV7-2 to TRBJ2-5; TRBD2 matches at 14 bases. The germline CDR1 and CDR2 sequences are SGHTA and FQGNSA. The CDR3 runs to 18 residues. J was trimmed by 1 base and V by 5 bases; bases with no gene match: 9. The CDR3 sequence: CASSPFGLAGGPQETQYF. For the CDR3, the DNA is TGTGCCAGCAGCCCGTTTGGACTAGCGGGAGGCCCCCAAGAGACCCAGTACTTC.

The genes are TRBV5-1 and TRBJ2-2; tentative D call: TRBD2 (5 bases). The CDR3 runs to 13 residues. CDR1 SGHRS and CDR2 YFSETQ come from the germline V gene. V gave up 4 bases and J gave up 9 bases, with 13 bases separating them. The CDR3 region is CASSPLVTWELFF. As DNA, the CDR3 is TGCGCCAGCAGCCCACTAGTGACCTGGGAGCTGTTTTTT.

The V call is TRBV14, the J call TRBJ2-7; D remains unclear. Looked up from germline, CDR1 is SGHDN and CDR2 is FVKESK. The CDR3 has 13 residues. Deletions cut 4 bases from V and 7 bases from J, with 14 bases between. CDR3 region: CASSLSYLREQYF. CDR3 nucleotide sequence: TGTGCCAGCAGCCTCTCTTACTTGAGGGAGCAGTACTTC. Together with reference TRBV14 and TRBJ2-7, the CDR3 gives the full variable domain: EAGVTQFPSHSVIEKGQTVTLRCDPISGHDNLYWYRRVMGKEIKFLLHFVKESKQDESGMPNNRFLAERTGGTYSTLKVQPAELEDSGVYFCASSLSYLREQYFGPGTRLTVT.

The gene calls are TRBV25-1 and TRBJ1-1; D is unclear. The V end lost 4 bases, the J end lost 3 bases, and 15 bases lay between the germline ends. The CDR3 loop spans 15 amino acids. Germline CDR1 is MGHDK and CDR2 is SYGVNS. The CDR3 loop reads CASSGSRAPDTEAFF. DNA for the CDR3: TGTGCCAGCAGTGGCTCCCGGGCCCCAGACACTGAAGCTTTCTTT.

This rearrangement joins TRBV5-6 to TRBJ2-5; the D gene is possibly TRBD2 (6 bases). The germline CDR1 and CDR2 sequences are SGHDT and YYEEEE. Trimming shortened V by 0 bases and J by 14 bases, and 20 bases separated the two germline ends. This CDR3 contains 14 residues. The CDR3 bases are TGTGCCAGCAGCTTGGGACTAGTGGAGACCAAAGCCTACTTC. This translates into CASSLGLVETKAYF.

This clone showed up many times. The rearrangement joins TRBV27 to TRBJ2-5, with 7 bases identical to TRBD1. The CDR3 is 19 residues long. Germline CDR1 is MNHEY and CDR2 is SMNVEV (reference sequence). Trimming took 4 bases from V and 0 from J; bases not matched to a gene: 17. CDR3 loop: CASSSIYLRQGSHQETQYF. The CDR3, as DNA: TGTGCCAGCAGTTCCATATACCTCCGACAGGGTAGTCACCAAGAGACCCAGTACTTC.

The CDR3 protein is CASSQDPRGSGQPQHF. CDR3 bases: TGCGCCAGCAGCCAAGATCCCAGGGGCAGCGGGCAGCCCCAGCATTTT. The rearrangement links TRBV4-3 to TRBJ1-5, with D maybe TRBD1 (6 bases). V dropped 0 bases and J dropped 7 bases, with 16 bases sitting between them. The CDR3 length is 16 residues. Germline loops: CDR1 LGHNA, CDR2 YSLEER.

The chain couples TRBV18 to TRBJ1-1; D gene uncertain. The length of the CDR3 is 15 residues. Germline V gene sequence: CDR1 KGHSH, CDR2 LQKENI. V lost 4 bases and J 0 bases, leaving 12 bases between the germline ends. The CDR3 bases are TGTGCCAGCTCACTTCAACGGAGCATGAACACTGAAGCTTTCTTT. Translation: CASSLQRSMNTEAFF.

Concerning this clone: This sample includes further DNA sequences coding for the same CDR3. This chain connects TRBV5-1 to TRBJ1-1, with D hard to call. The germline V gene encodes CDR1 SGHRS and CDR2 YFSETQ. The CDR3 loop spans 14 amino acids. Trimming took 1 base from V and 0 from J, leaving 7 bases between them. For the CDR3, the DNA is TGCGCCAGCAGCTTGTCGGATCTGAACACTGAAGCTTTCTTT. Its protein is CASSLSDLNTEAFF.

The chain has TRBV9 and TRBJ2-7; 11 bases are shared with TRBD1. This CDR3 is 15 amino acids long. J lost 3 bases, V lost 2 bases, and 4 bases had no gene match. Germline V gives CDR1 SGDLS, CDR2 YYNGEE. This chain's CDR3 is CASSVGTGGLYEQYF. The CDR3 nucleotides read TGTGCCAGCAGCGTGGGGACAGGGGGACTCTACGAGCAGTACTTC.

The J gene is TRBJ2-1, the V gene TRBV19, with TRBD2 identical over 10 bases. This CDR3 comprises 16 residues. Trimming took 0 bases from V and 3 from J; bases not matched to a gene: 2. Germline V gene lookup returns CDR1 LNHDA and CDR2 SQIVND (reference sequence). The CDR3 reads CASSIDRLAGYNEQFF. The CDR3, as DNA: TGTGCCAGTAGTATAGATCGACTAGCGGGCTACAATGAGCAGTTCTTC.

The chain joins TRBV11-1 to TRBJ2-5; D may be TRBD2 (5 bases). The CDR3 has 14 residues. The ends were cut back, 5 bases at V and 0 bases at J, with 10 bases in the middle. Per germline, CDR1 SGHAT and CDR2 FQDESV (reference sequence). This chain's CDR3 is CASSRLANQETQYF. The CDR3 DNA is TGTGCCAGCAGCCGTCTAGCTAACCAAGAGACCCAGTACTTC.

This chain uses TRBV11-2 with TRBJ2-7; D gene unclear. Germline V gene lookup returns CDR1 SGHAT and CDR2 FQNNGV. The CDR3 is 13 residues long. Trimming removed 5 bases at V and 1 base at J, with 9 bases between. The CDR3 spells CASSTEASYEQYF. For the CDR3, the DNA is TGTGCCAGCAGCACAGAGGCTTCCTACGAGCAGTACTTC.

CDR3 in amino acids: CAWSAGRAGELFF. The CDR3, as DNA: TGTGCCTGGAGTGCGGGTAGGGCCGGGGAGCTGTTTTTT. The rearrangement links TRBV30 to TRBJ2-2; D is unresolved. The CDR3 loop spans 13 amino acids. CDR1 is GTSNPN, CDR2 SVGIG, per germline (reference sequence). Trimming left V 1 base short and J 6 bases short, with 9 bases between. Drawing the rest from reference TRBV30 and TRBJ2-2, the complete variable domain is SQTIHQWPATLVQPVGSPLSLECTVEGTSNPNLYWYRQAAGRGLQLLFYSVGIGQISSEVPQNLSASRPQDRQFILSSKKLLLSDSGFYLCAWSAGRAGELFFGEGSRLTVL.

The chain has TRBV5-4 and TRBJ2-1; D remains unclear. V lost 4 bases to trimming and J lost 3 bases, with 14 bases between them. CDR3 size: 15 residues. Germline V lookup: CDR1 SGHNT, CDR2 YYREEE (reference sequence). DNA for the CDR3: TGTGCCAGCAGCCCCCCTAAGGCTATCTACAATGAGCAGTTCTTC. Residues: CASSPPKAIYNEQFF.

The chain has TRBV5-1 and TRBJ2-3; D remains unclear. Trimming removed 3 bases from V and 5 bases from J, with 10 bases in between. Germline V gives CDR1 SGHRS, CDR2 YFSETQ. The CDR3 loop spans 13 amino acids. The CDR3 spells CASSSIERDTQYF. DNA of the CDR3: TGCGCCAGCAGCTCCATTGAGAGAGATACGCAGTATTTT.

The V call is TRBV5-8, the J call TRBJ2-7; D is unresolved. The V and J ends lost 7 bases and 6 bases respectively, with 17 bases between them. Germline V gives CDR1 SGHTS, CDR2 YDEGEE. The length of the CDR3 is 13 residues. In nucleotides, the CDR3 is TGTGCCAGCGCCGTCTGGGCAGTCCGCGAGCAGTACTTC. It translates to CASAVWAVREQYF.

The chain employs TRBV19 and TRBJ2-7; 8 positions match TRBD2. Per germline, CDR1 LNHDA and CDR2 SQIVND (reference sequence). Trimming took 6 bases from V and 6 from J; bases not matched to a gene: 7. The CDR3 consists of 13 residues. The CDR3 region is CASSLREGPEQYF. The CDR3 region has the DNA TGTGCCAGTAGCCTCCGGGAGGGCCCCGAGCAGTACTTC. The full variable domain, its missing parts supplied by reference TRBV19 and TRBJ2-7, is DGGITQSPKYLFRKEGQNVTLSCEQNLNHDAMYWYRQDPGQGLRLIYYSQIVNDFQKGDIAEGYSVSREKKESFPLTVTSAQKNPTAFYLCASSLREGPEQYFGPGTRLTVT.